This passage covers 3 T cell receptor beta chains from one sample sequenced in a study of cytomegalovirus exposure and HLA in healthy donors. The PCR used 60 Vbeta and 13 Jbeta primers. Libraries were prepared by immunoSEQ multiplex PCR; TCRdb keeps only in-frame clonotypes and omits some of them. The sample yields some 160,000 clones, about 72% seen once. The source material was PBMCs. These receptors were taken from a man in his 60s in good health and CMV-seronegative.

The rearrangement joins TRBV5-4 to TRBJ2-6, with TRBD1 matching over 10 bases. This CDR3 is 16 amino acids long. V shed 4 bases, J shed 3 bases, and the junction held 4 bases outside the gene matches. Germline V gene data show CDR1 as SGHNT and CDR2 as YYREEE (reference sequence). CDR3 nucleotide sequence: TGTGCCAGCAGCCGGGACAGGGGTAGTGGGGCCAACGTCCTGACTTTC. Amino acids: CASSRDRGSGANVLTF.

The V call is TRBV5-1, the J call TRBJ2-1; 10 bases are a match to TRBD2. CDR1 is SGHRS and CDR2 is YFSETQ in the germline V gene. This CDR3 contains 15 residues. With 4 bases clipped from V and 1 base from J, the junction kept 2 bases outside the gene matches. In DNA, the CDR3 is TGCGCCAGCAGCGGACTAGCGGCGTCCTACAATGAGCAGTTCTTC. This encodes CASSGLAASYNEQFF.

The chain uses TRBV2 and TRBJ2-7; D gene unclear. CDR3 length: 12 residues. Trimming pared 4 bases from V and 5 bases from J, leaving 9 bases between. CDR1 is SNHLY, CDR2 FYNNEI, per germline. CDR3 amino acids: CASSASTDEQYF. CDR3 coding DNA: TGTGCCAGCAGTGCGTCAACAGACGAGCAGTACTTC.